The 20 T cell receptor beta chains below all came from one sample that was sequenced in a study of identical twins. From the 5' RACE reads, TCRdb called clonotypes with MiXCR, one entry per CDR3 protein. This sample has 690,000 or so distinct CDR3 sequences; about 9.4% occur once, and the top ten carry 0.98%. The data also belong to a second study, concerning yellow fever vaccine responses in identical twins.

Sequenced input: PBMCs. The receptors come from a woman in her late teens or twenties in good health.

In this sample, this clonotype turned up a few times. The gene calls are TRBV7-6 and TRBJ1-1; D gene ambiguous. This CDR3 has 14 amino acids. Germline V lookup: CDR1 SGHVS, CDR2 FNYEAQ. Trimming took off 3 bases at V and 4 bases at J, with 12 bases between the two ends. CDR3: CASSFSARSTEAFF. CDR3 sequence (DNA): TGTGCCAGCAGCTTTTCGGCGAGAAGCACTGAAGCTTTCTTT.

CDR3 in DNA: TGTGCCAGCAGCCCGGGAGATTTTGTGGAGCTGTTTTTT. Translating gives CASSPGDFVELFF. This sequence joins TRBV27 and TRBJ2-2; possible D gene TRBD2, 6 bases. The CDR3 spans 13 residues. Germline lookup yields CDR1 MNHEY and CDR2 SMNVEV (reference sequence). V was cut by 6 bases and J by 10 bases, with 15 bases left in between.

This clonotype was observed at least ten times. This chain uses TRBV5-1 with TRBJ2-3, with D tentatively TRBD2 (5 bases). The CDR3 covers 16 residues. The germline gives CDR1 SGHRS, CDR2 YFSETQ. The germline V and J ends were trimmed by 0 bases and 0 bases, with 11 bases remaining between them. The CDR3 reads CASSLAGKPSTDTQYF. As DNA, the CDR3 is TGCGCCAGCAGCTTGGCCGGGAAGCCTAGCACAGATACGCAGTATTTT.

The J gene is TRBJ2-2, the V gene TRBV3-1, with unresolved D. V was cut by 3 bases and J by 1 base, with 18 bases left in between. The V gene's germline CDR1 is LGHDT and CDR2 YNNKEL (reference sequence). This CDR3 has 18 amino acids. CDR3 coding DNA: TGTGCCAGCAGCCATCTTTTGGGCCGTCCAAAGAACACCGGGGAGCTGTTTTTT. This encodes CASSHLLGRPKNTGELFF. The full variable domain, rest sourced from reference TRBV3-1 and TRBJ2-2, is DTAVSQTPKYLVTQMGNDKSIKCEQNLGHDTMYWYKQDSKKFLKIMFSYNNKELIINETVPNRFSPKSPDKAHLNLHINSLELGDSAVYFCASSHLLGRPKNTGELFFGEGSRLTVL.

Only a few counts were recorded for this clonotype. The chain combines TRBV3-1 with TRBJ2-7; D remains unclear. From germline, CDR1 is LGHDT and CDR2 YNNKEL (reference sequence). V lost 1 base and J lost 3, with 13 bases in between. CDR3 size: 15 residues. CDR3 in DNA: TGTGCCAGCAGCCAAGTTATGCAATTTAGCTACGAGCAGTACTTC. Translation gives CASSQVMQFSYEQYF.

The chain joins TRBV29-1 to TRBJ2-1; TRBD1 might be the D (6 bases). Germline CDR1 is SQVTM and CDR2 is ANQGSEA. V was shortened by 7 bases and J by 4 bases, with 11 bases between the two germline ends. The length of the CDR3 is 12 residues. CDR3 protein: CSAYGQYNEQFF. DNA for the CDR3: TGCAGCGCCTATGGACAGTACAATGAGCAGTTCTTC.

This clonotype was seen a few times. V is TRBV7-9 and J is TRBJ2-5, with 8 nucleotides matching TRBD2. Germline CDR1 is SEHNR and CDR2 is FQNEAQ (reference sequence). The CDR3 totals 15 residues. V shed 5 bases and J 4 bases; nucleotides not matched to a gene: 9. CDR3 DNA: TGTGCCAGCAGCGTACCGGGACTAGATAGAGAGACCCAGTACTTC. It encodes CASSVPGLDRETQYF. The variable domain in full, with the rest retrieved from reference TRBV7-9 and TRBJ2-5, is DTGVSQNPRHKITKRGQNVTFRCDPISEHNRLYWYRQTLGQGPEFLTYFQNEAQLEKSRLLSDRFSAERPKGSFSTLEIQRTEQGDSAMYLCASSVPGLDRETQYFGPGTRLLVL.

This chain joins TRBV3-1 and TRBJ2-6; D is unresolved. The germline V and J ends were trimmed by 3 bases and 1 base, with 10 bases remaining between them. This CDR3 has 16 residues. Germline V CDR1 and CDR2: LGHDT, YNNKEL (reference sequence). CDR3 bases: TGTGCCAGCAGCCAGGGTCGAGCTTCTGGGGCCAACGTCCTGACTTTC. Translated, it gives CASSQGRASGANVLTF.

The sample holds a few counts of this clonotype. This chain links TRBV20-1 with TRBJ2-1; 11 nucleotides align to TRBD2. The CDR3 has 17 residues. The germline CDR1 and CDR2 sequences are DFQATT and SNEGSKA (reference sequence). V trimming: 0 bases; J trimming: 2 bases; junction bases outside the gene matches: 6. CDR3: CSARDRISGGAYNEQFF. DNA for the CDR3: TGCAGTGCTAGAGATCGAATTAGCGGGGGGGCCTACAATGAGCAGTTCTTC.

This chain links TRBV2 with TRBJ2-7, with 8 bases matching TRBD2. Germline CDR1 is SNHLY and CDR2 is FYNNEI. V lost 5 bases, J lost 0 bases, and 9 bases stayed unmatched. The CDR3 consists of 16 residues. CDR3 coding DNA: TGTGCCAGCAGTCCCAACTTTAGCGGGGCCTCCTACGAGCAGTACTTC. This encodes CASSPNFSGASYEQYF. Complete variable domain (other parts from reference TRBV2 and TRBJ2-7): EPEVTQTPSHQVTQMGQEVILRCVPISNHLYFYWYRQILGQKVEFLVSFYNNEISEKSEIFDDQFSVERPDGSNFTLKIRSTKLEDSAMYFCASSPNFSGASYEQYFGPGTRLTVT.

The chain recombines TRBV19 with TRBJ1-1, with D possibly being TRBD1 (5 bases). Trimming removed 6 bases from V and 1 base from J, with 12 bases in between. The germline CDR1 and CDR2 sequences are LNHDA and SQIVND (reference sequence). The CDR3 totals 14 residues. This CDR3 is CASSSLDRNTEAFF. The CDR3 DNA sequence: TGTGCCAGTAGCTCCTTAGACAGGAACACTGAAGCTTTCTTT.

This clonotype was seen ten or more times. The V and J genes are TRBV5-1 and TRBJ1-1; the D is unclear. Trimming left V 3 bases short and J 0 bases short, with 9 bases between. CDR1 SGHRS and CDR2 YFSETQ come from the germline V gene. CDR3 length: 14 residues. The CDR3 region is CASSSGRLNTEAFF. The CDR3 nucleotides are TGCGCCAGCAGCTCCGGACGGTTGAACACTGAAGCTTTCTTT.

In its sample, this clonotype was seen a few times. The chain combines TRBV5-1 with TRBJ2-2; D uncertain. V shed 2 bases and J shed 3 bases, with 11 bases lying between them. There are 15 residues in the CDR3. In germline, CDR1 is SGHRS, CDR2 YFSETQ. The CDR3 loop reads CASSFLRADTGELFF. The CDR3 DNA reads TGCGCCAGCAGCTTCCTCCGCGCGGACACCGGGGAGCTGTTTTTT.

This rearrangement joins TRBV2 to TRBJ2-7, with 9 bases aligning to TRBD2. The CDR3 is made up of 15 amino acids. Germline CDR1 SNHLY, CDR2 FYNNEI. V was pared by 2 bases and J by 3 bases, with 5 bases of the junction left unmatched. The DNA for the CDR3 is TGTGCCAGCAGTGAACGACTAGCGGTGAACTACGAGCAGTACTTC. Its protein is CASSERLAVNYEQYF.

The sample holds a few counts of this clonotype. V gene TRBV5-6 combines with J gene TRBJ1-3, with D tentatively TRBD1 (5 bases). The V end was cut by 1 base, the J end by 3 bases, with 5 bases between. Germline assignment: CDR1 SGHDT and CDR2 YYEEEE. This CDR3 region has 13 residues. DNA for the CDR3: TGTGCCAGCAGCTTGACAGGTGGAAACACCATATATTTT. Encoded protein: CASSLTGGNTIYF. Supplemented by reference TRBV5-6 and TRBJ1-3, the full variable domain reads DAGVTQSPTHLIKTRGQQVTLRCSPKSGHDTVSWYQQALGQGPQFIFQYYEEEERQRGNFPDRFSGHQFPNYSSELNVNALLLGDSALYLCASSLTGGNTIYFGEGSWLTVV.

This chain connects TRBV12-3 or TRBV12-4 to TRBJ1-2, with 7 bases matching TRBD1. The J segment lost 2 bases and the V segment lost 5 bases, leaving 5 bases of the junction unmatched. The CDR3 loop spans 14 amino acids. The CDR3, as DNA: TGTGCCAGCAGTGCCGAGGGGGCAAACTATGGCTACACCTTC. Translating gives CASSAEGANYGYTF.

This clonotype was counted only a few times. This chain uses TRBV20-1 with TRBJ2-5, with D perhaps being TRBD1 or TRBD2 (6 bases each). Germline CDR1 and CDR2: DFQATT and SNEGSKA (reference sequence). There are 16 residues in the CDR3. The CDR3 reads CRAPRGDVSQKETQYF. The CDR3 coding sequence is TGCAGGGCCCCGAGGGGGGATGTTTCACAGAAAGAGACCCAGTACTTC.

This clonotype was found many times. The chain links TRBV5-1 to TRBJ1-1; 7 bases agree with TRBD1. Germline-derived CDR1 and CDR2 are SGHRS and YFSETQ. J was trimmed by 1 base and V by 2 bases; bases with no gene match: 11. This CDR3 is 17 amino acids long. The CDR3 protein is CASSLRGLGQTNTEAFF. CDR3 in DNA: TGCGCCAGCAGCTTAAGAGGACTGGGACAGACGAACACTGAAGCTTTCTTT.

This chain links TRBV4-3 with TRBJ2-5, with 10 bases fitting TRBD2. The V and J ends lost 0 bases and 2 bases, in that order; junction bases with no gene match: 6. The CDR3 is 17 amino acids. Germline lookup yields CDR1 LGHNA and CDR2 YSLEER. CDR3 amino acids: CASSQDPAGGVQETQYF. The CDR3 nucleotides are TGCGCCAGCAGCCAAGACCCAGCGGGAGGGGTGCAAGAGACCCAGTACTTC.

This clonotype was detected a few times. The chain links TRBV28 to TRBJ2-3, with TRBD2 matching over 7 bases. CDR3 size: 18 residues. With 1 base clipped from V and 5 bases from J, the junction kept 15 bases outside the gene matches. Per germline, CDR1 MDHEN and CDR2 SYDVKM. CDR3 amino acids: CASSLLSPSGLVRDTQYF. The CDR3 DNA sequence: TGTGCCAGCAGTTTATTGTCCCCTAGCGGTTTGGTACGAGATACGCAGTATTTT. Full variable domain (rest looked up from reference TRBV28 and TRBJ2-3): DVKVTQSSRYLVKRTGEKVFLECVQDMDHENMFWYRQDPGLGLRLIYFSYDVKMKEKGDIPEGYSVSREKKERFSLILESASTNQTSMYLCASSLLSPSGLVRDTQYFGPGTRLTVL.